This T cell receptor (beta chain) came from a study of blood T cells in healthy people across ages. The CDR3 is 15 amino acids. CDR1 and CDR2 from the germline V gene are DFQATT and SNEGSKA (reference sequence). The V and J ends lost 2 bases and 5 bases, in that order; junction bases with no gene match: 7. A second PCR, run for about 7 to 12 cycles, used a sample-barcoded 5' primer plus a J-beta primer mix. TCRdb re-called the 5' RACE reads through MiXCR, storing one row per CDR3 protein. Of 800,000 or so distinct CDR3 sequences in the sample, approximately 59% are singletons; the top ten hold 25% to 30%.

The receptor was derived from a man under 40 in good health. Sequencing used blood. The rearrangement links TRBV20-1 to TRBJ2-3; 10 bases line up with TRBD2. The CDR3 nucleotides are TGCAGTGCTAGAAGCGGGGGGGCGGGTGGAGATACGCAGTATTTT. This sequence encodes CSARSGGAGGDTQYF.